The 10 T cell receptor beta chains listed next were all sequenced from one sample in a study of blood T cell repertoires in COVID-19. Clones were read by immunoSEQ multiplex PCR, and TCRdb kept only the in-frame ones, dropping some. The repertoire holds about 110,000 clones, under 75% seen once, with approximately 6.3% in the top ten. The sequenced sample consisted of peripheral blood. Receptors originate from a man aged 80 or over with acute or convalescent COVID-19.

The rearrangement joins TRBV5-1 to TRBJ2-1; TRBD2 matches 9 bases. This CDR3 has 16 residues. J gave up 2 bases and V 1 base, and 4 bases lay outside the gene matches. Germline V gives CDR1 SGHRS, CDR2 YFSETQ. The CDR3 DNA reads as TGCGCCAGCAGCTTGACTAGCGGGTCGACCTACAATGAGCAGTTCTTC. Protein product: CASSLTSGSTYNEQFF.

The chain uses TRBV28 and TRBJ1-5, with TRBD1 as a possible D gene (5 bases). Germline values: CDR1 MDHEN, CDR2 SYDVKM. Trimming removed 3 bases from V and 7 bases from J, with 7 bases in between. The CDR3 length is 12 residues. This CDR3 reads CASSFQGQPQHF. In nucleotides, the CDR3 is TGTGCCAGCAGTTTCCAGGGACAGCCCCAGCATTTT.

Only a few counts were recorded for this clone. The CDR3 here is CASSPGASGPSSYNEQFF. CDR3 in DNA: TGTGCCAGCAGCCCCGGCGCGAGCGGGCCTAGCTCCTACAATGAGCAGTTCTTC. The V and J genes are TRBV3-1 (or the pseudogene TRBV3-2) and TRBJ2-1, with D perhaps TRBD2 (6 bases). This CDR3 contains 18 residues. Germline V gives CDR1 LGHDT, CDR2 YNNKEL (reference sequence). The ends were cut back, 4 bases at V and 0 bases at J, with 19 bases in the middle.

V usage is TRBV10-3 and J usage is TRBJ2-1, with a weak D call TRBD1 (6 bases). In germline, CDR1 is ENHRY, CDR2 SYGVKD. The CDR3 extends over 12 amino acids. V was clipped by 3 bases and J by 6 bases, with 6 bases between them. The CDR3 loop is CAISEGGNEQFF. The CDR3 coding sequence is TGTGCCATCAGTGAAGGGGGCAATGAGCAGTTCTTC.

The chain has TRBV7-2 and TRBJ2-1, with D perhaps matching TRBD1 (5 bases). Trimming left V 1 base short and J 8 bases short, with 9 bases between. CDR1 is SGHTA and CDR2 is FQGNSA in the germline V gene. This CDR3 spans 13 amino acids. CDR3 in amino acids: CASSLETAHEQFF. Here the CDR3 DNA reads TGTGCCAGCAGCTTAGAGACAGCCCATGAGCAGTTCTTC.

The chain combines TRBV6-4 with TRBJ2-3; 11 bases fit TRBD2. The V gene end was trimmed by 5 bases and the J gene end by 5 bases; junction bases not matched to a gene: 12. Germline CDR1 and CDR2: MRHNA and SNTAGT. This CDR3 region has 17 residues. The CDR3 here is CASSPEGSGRAGDTQYF. DNA of the CDR3: TGTGCCAGCAGTCCCGAGGGTAGCGGGAGGGCCGGAGATACGCAGTATTTT.

The gene calls are TRBV7-2 and TRBJ2-7, with D possibly being TRBD1 (5 bases). CDR1 SGHTA and CDR2 FQGNSA come from the germline V gene. The ends were cut back, 5 bases at V and 9 bases at J, with 17 bases in the middle. The CDR3 loop spans 13 amino acids. The chain's CDR3 is CASSQKPGSVQYF. In DNA form, the CDR3 reads TGTGCCAGCAGCCAAAAGCCAGGGTCTGTGCAGTACTTC.

This clone was counted only a few times. The chain has TRBV28 and TRBJ1-6; 7 bases are a match to TRBD1. The CDR3 is 15 amino acids. Germline V lookup: CDR1 MDHEN, CDR2 SYDVKM. After removal of 7 bases from V and 9 bases from J, the junction contained 12 bases not matched to a gene. The CDR3 sequence: CASTSSTGNSSPLHF. As DNA, the CDR3 is TGTGCCAGCACCAGCTCGACAGGGAACAGTTCACCCCTCCACTTT.

This chain connects TRBV5-4 to TRBJ2-1; 13 bases line up with TRBD2. Germline loops: CDR1 SGHNT, CDR2 YYREEE (reference sequence). The CDR3 length is 15 residues. The V gene end was trimmed by 5 bases and the J gene end by 8 bases; junction bases not matched to a gene: 7. CDR3 coding DNA: TGTGCCAGCAGTCGCGGGACTAGCGGGAAAGATGAGCAGTTCTTC. This gives the protein CASSRGTSGKDEQFF.

A remark on this clone: A read error may produce the germline difference seen at one junction end. The chain joins TRBV2 to TRBJ2-7, with D possibly matching TRBD1 (5 bases). CDR3 length: 11 amino acids. CDR1 is SNHLY and CDR2 is FYNNEI in the germline V gene. The CDR3 protein is CASRETVSIHF. The CDR3 region has the DNA TGTGCCAGCAGGGAGACAGTTAGCATCCATTTC.